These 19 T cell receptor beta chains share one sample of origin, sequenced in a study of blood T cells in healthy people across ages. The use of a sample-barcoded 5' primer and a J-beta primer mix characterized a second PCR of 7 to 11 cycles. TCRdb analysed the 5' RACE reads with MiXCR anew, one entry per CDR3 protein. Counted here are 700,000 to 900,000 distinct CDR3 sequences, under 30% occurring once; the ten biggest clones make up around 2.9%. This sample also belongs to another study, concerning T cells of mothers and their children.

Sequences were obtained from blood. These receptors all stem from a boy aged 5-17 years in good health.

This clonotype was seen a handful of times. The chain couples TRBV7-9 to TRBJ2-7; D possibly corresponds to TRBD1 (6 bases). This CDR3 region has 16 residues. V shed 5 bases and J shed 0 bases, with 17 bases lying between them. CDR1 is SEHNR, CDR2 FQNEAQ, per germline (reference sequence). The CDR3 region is CASSGKQGRSSYEQYF. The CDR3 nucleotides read TGTGCCAGCAGCGGGAAACAGGGCCGGAGCTCCTACGAGCAGTACTTC.

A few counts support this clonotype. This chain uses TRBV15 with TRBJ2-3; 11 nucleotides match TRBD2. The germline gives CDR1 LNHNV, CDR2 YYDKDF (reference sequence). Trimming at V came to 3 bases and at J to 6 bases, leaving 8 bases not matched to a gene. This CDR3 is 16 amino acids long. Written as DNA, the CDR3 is TGTGCCACCAGCAGCCCTAGCGGGGGGTATTTGGATACGCAGTATTTT. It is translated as CATSSPSGGYLDTQYF.

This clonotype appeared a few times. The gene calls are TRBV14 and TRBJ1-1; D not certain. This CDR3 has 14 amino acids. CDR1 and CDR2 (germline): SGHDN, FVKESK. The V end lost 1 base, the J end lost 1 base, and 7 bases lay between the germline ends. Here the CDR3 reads CASSQVGWNTEAFF. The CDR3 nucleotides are TGTGCCAGCAGCCAAGTTGGTTGGAACACTGAAGCTTTCTTT.

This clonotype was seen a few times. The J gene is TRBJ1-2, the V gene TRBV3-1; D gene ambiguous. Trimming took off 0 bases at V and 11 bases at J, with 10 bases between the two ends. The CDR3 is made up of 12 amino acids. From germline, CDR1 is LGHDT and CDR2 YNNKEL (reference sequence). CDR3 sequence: CASSQEDRPYTF. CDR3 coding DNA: TGTGCCAGCAGCCAAGAGGACCGCCCGTACACCTTC.

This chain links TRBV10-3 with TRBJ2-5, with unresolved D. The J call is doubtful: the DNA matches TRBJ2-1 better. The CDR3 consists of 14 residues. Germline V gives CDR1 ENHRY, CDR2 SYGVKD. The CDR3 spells CAISEGRTYNEQFF. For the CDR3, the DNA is TGTGCCATCAGTGAGGGCCGAACGTACAATGAGCAGTTCTTC.

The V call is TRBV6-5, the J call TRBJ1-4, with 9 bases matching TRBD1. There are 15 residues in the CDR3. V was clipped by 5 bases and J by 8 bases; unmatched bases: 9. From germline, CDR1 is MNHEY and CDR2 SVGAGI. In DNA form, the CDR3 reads TGTGCCAGCAGTCCCACAGGGGGCGGGAGCGAAAAACTGTTTTTT. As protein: CASSPTGGGSEKLFF.

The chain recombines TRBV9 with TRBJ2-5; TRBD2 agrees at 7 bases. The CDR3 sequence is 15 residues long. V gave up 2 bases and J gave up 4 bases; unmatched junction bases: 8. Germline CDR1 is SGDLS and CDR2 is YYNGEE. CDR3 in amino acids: CASSVEPREGETQYF. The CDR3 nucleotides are TGTGCCAGCAGCGTCGAGCCGAGGGAGGGAGAGACCCAGTACTTC.

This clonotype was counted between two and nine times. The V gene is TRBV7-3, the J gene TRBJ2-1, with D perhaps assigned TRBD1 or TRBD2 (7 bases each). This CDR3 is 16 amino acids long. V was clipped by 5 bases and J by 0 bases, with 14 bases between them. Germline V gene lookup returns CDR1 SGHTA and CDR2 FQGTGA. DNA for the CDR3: TGTGCCAGCAGCCGAGCGGGACAGAGCTCCTACAATGAGCAGTTCTTC. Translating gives CASSRAGQSSYNEQFF.

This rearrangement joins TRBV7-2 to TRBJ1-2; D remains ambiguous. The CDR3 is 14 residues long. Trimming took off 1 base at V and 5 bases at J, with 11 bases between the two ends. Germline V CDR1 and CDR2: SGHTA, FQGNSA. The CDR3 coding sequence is TGTGCCAGCAGCTTAGTCTCAGGACGGTATGGCTACACCTTC. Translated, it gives CASSLVSGRYGYTF.

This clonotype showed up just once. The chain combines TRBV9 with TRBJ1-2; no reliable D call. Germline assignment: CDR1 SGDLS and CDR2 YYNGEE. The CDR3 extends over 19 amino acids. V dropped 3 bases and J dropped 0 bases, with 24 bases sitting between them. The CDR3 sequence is CASSEPTSSGVSSNYGYTF. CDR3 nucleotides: TGTGCCAGCAGCGAGCCTACATCCTCCGGAGTCAGTTCTAACTATGGCTACACCTTC.

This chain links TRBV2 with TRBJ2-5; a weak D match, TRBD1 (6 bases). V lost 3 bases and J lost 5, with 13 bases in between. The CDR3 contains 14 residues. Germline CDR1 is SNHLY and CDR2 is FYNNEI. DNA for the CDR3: TGTGCCAGCAGTGATAACCGGGACATGGAGACCCAGTACTTC. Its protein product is CASSDNRDMETQYF.

CDR3 residues: CSALVAETQYF. CDR3 nucleotide sequence: TGCAGTGCTCTAGTGGCAGAGACCCAGTACTTC. V is TRBV20-1 and J is TRBJ2-5; no clear D gene. The V and J ends lost 5 bases and 4 bases respectively, with 8 bases between them. Per germline, CDR1 DFQATT and CDR2 SNEGSKA (reference sequence). This CDR3 is built from 11 residues.

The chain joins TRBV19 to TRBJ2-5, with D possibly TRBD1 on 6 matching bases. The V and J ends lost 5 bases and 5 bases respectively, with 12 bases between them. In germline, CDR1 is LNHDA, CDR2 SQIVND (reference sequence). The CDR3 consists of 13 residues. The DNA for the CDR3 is TGTGCCAGTAGTCTCGGGACATTCGAGACCCAGTACTTC. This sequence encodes CASSLGTFETQYF.

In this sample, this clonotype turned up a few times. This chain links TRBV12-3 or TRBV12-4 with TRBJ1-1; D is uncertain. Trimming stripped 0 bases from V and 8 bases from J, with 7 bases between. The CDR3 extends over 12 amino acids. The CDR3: CASSLAASEAFF. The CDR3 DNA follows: TGTGCCAGCAGTTTAGCTGCCAGCGAAGCTTTCTTT.

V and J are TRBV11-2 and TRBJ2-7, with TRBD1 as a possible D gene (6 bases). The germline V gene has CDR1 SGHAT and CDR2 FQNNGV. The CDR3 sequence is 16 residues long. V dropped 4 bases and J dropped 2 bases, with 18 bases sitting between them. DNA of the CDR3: TGTGCCAGCAGCTCCCCCATTGTGGGACACCCCTACGAGCAGTACTTC. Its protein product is CASSSPIVGHPYEQYF.

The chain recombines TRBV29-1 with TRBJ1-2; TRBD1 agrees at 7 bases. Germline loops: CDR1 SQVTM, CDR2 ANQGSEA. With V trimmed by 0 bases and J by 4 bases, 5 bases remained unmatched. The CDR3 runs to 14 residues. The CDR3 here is CSVEEETGSYGYTF. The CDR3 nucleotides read TGCAGCGTTGAAGAGGAGACAGGGAGCTATGGCTACACCTTC.

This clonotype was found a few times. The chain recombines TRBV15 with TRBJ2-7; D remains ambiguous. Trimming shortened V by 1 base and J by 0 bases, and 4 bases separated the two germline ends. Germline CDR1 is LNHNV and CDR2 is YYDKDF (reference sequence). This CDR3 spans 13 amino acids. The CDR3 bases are TGTGCCACCAGCAGAGGAAACTCCTACGAGCAGTACTTC. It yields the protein CATSRGNSYEQYF.

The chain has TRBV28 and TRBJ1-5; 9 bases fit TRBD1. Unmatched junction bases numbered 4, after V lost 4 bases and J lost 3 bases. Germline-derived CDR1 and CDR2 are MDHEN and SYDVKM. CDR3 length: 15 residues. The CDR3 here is CASSYGTGHNQPQHF. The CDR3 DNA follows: TGTGCCAGCAGTTACGGGACAGGGCACAATCAGCCCCAGCATTTT.

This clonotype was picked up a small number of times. The CDR3 loop reads CASSSGGAVETQYF. The CDR3 nucleotides are TGTGCCAGCTCTAGCGGGGGGGCCGTGGAGACCCAGTACTTC. V is TRBV7-3 and J is TRBJ2-5, with 12 positions matching TRBD2. Trimming cost V 8 bases and J 5 bases; bases outside gene matches: 6. The germline CDR1 and CDR2 sequences are SGHTA and FQGTGA. The CDR3 totals 14 residues.